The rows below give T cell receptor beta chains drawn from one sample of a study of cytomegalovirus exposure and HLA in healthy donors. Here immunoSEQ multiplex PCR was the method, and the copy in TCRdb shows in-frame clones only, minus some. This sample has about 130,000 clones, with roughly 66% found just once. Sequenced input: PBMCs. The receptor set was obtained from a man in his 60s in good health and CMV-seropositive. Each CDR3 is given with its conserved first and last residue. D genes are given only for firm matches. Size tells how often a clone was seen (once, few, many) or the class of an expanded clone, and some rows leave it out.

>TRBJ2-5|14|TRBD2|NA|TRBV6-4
TGTGCCACGGGGCTAGCGGGGGAAATCGAGACCCAGTACTTC
CATGLAGEIETQYF
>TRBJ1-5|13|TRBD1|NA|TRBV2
TGTGCCAGCAGTTTACAGGGGACCCAGCCCCAGCATTTT
CASSLQGTQPQHF
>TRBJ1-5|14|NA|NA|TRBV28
TGTGCCAGCCTCCTACGAGGATACAATCAGCCCCAGCATTTT
CASLLRGYNQPQHF
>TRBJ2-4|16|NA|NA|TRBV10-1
TGCGCCAGTCTCGAACCCCCCTTGGGGGGAGGAAACATTCAGTACTTC
CASLEPPLGGGNIQYF
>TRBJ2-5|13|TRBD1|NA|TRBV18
TGTGCCAGCTCACCCGACAGGGGTCAGACCCAGTACTTC
CASSPDRGQTQYF
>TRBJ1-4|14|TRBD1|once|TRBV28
TGTGCCAGCAGTAAACAGGGGTGGAATGAAGAACTGTTTTTT
CASSKQGWNEELFF
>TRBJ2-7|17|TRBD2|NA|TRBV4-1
TGCGCCAGCAGCCAAGCTAGCGGGGGGGCCTCTTCCTACGAGCAGTACTTC
CASSQASGGASSYEQYF
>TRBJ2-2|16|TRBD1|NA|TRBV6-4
TGTGCCAGCAGTAAAGAGGGGGCGCCGAACACCGGGGAGCTGTTTTTT
CASSKEGAPNTGELFF
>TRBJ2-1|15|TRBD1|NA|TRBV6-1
TGTGCCAGCAGAAGGACAGGTAGCTCCTACAATGAGCAGTTCTTC
CASRRTGSSYNEQFF
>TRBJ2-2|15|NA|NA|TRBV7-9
TGTGCCAGCAGCCGAACAGGAGACATCACCGGGGAGCTGTTTTTT
CASSRTGDITGELFF
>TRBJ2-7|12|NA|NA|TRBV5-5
TGTGCCAGCAGTCGGACTCTCTACGAGCAGTACTTC
CASSRTLYEQYF
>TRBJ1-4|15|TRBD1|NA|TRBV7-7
TGTGCTAGCACCTACCTAGGACAGGGGGCGGAAAAACTGTTTTTT
CASTYLGQGAEKLFF
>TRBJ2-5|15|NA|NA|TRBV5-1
TGCGCCAGCAGCTTCTCAGACGGGTCCCAAGAGACCCAGTACTTC
CASSFSDGSQETQYF
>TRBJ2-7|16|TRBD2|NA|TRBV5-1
TGCGCCAGCAGCTTGGGGACTAGCTCGAACTACTACGAGCAGTACTTC
CASSLGTSSNYYEQYF
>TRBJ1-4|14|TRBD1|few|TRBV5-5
TGTGCCAGCAGCTCCGGACAGGGTCGCGAAAAACTGTTTTTT
CASSSGQGREKLFF
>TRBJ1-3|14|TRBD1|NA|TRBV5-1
TGCGCCAGCAGCGACAGGGTATCTGGAAACACCATATATTTT
CASSDRVSGNTIYF
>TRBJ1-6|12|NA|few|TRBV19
TGTGCCAGTAGGGACAATAATTCACCCCTCCACTTT
CASRDNNSPLHF
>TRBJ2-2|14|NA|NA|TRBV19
TGTGCCAGTAGTGAAGTGGACAGTTTCGGGGAGCTGTTTTTT
CASSEVDSFGELFF
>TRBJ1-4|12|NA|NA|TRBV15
TGTGCCACCAGCAGAGAGGGGGGAAAACTGTTTTTT
CATSREGGKLFF
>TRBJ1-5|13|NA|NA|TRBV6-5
TGTGCCAGCAGACCCGGATACAGTCAGCCCCAGCATTTT
CASRPGYSQPQHF
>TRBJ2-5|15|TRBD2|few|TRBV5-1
TGCGCCAGCAGCTTGAGGGTCGGGGGGGCGGAGACCCAGTACTTC
CASSLRVGGAETQYF
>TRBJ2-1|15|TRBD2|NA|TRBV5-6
TGTGCCAGCAGCTTCTCAGCGGGGGGTCATTATGAGCAGTTCTTC
CASSFSAGGHYEQFF
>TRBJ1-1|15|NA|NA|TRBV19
TGTGCCAGTATTGGCAGGTGGGCCGCGGGGGCTGAAGCTTTCTTT
CASIGRWAAGAEAFF
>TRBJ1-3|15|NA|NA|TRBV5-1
TGCGCCAGCAGCTTGCGGCAGGGCGGTGGAAACACCATATATTTT
CASSLRQGGGNTIYF
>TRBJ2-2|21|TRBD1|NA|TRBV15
TGTGCCACCAGCAGAGTCCTCCGGGACAGGGTGATTTTCGCGAACACCGGGGAGCTGTTTTTT
CATSRVLRDRVIFANTGELFF
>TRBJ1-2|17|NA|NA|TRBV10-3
TGTGCCATCAGTGAGGTAGGGGGTGACGTAAGCCCACGGGACTACACCTTC
CAISEVGGDVSPRDYTF
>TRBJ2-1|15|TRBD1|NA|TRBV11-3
TGTGCCAGCAGCTTAGGGACAGGGCAATACAATGAGCAGTTCTTC
CASSLGTGQYNEQFF
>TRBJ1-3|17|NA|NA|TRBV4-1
TGCGCCAGCAGCCAAGATCTAGTGGGGCTACGGGGAAACACCATATATTTT
CASSQDLVGLRGNTIYF
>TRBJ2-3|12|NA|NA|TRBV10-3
TGTGCCTCGGGCGGGGCAATAGATACGCAGTATTTT
CASGGAIDTQYF